The clone carrying this T cell receptor beta chain was counted a few times. Its antigen remains unknown. The CDR3 is 16 residues long. Germline values: CDR1 SGHVS, CDR2 FQNEAQ. Trimming cost V 6 bases and J 1 base; bases outside gene matches: 6. The source of the sample is a study of regulatory T cells in long-lasting Graves disease. Study-wide results and caveats: Persistent Graves' patients possessed reduced TCR diversity relative to recently diagnosed ones. Small sample size may have lowered accuracy. Not thyroid tissue but only peripheral blood was studied. There were preferences for TRBV28, TRBJ1-2 and TRBJ2-5 in persistent disease.

Indicated time point: persistent/refractory GD, antithyroid drugs over 5 years with positive TRAb. PBMCs provided the RNA from which the TCR library was made. Building the TCR beta libraries relied on iRepertoire HTBI primers, and CDR3 regions underwent Arm-PCR. TCRdb reprocessed the multiplex PCR reads with MiXCR, giving one entry per CDR3 protein. The sample holds approximately 400,000 distinct CDR3 sequences, approximately 25% seen once. The sequencing used peripheral blood mononuclear cells (PBMCs), collected when the disease was refractory, from a patient treated with antithyroid drugs. The chain carries TRBV7-8 and TRBJ2-2; 9 bases line up with TRBD1. The clonotype comes from a middle-aged woman with Graves disease. CDR3 in DNA: TGTGCCAGCAGTCTTACAGGGGGCGAGAACACCGGGGAGCTGTTTTTT. Residues: CASSLTGGENTGELFF.